Listed below are T cell receptor beta chains from one sample, sequenced in a study of cytomegalovirus exposure and HLA in healthy donors. Assay used: immunoSEQ multiplex PCR; TCRdb lists only in-frame clones, some missing. Counted here are 160,000 or so clones, 79% occurring once; the ten biggest clones make up roughly 2%. Sequencing was performed on PBMCs. Receptor source: a man aged 40-49 years in good health and CMV-seronegative. The CDR3 runs from the conserved cysteine through the conserved F or W.

CDR3aa: CASSEGLAAYNEQFF
j_gene: TRBJ2-1
v_gene: TRBV2

CDR3aa: CSATPLAASYNEQFF
j_gene: TRBJ2-1
v_gene: TRBV29-1

CDR3aa: CASSEGGGGPGELFF
j_gene: TRBJ2-2
v_gene: TRBV11-3

CDR3aa: CAITVATGVPNTEAFF
j_gene: TRBJ1-1
v_gene: TRBV10-3

CDR3aa: CASRPGLALNEQFF
j_gene: TRBJ2-1
v_gene: TRBV2

CDR3aa: CASSLAGTGGVDTQYF
j_gene: TRBJ2-3
v_gene: TRBV5-6

CDR3aa: CASSHRTNYGYTF
j_gene: TRBJ1-2
v_gene: TRBV5-5

CDR3aa: CASSPTRGQPQHF
j_gene: TRBJ1-5
v_gene: TRBV6-5

CDR3aa: CASSTRQGSDSPLHF
j_gene: TRBJ1-6
v_gene: TRBV9

CDR3aa: CASSIVRYTGELFF
j_gene: TRBJ2-2
v_gene: TRBV19

CDR3aa: CASSLTGSSQPQHF
j_gene: TRBJ1-5
v_gene: TRBV11-2

CDR3aa: CASSLSIAGDTYEQYF
j_gene: TRBJ2-7
v_gene: TRBV27

CDR3aa: CASSLMRDTEAFF
j_gene: TRBJ1-1
v_gene: TRBV6-5

CDR3aa: CASSPRASSSYEQYF
j_gene: .
v_gene: TRBV18

CDR3aa: CASSSRDRGSYNSPLHF
j_gene: TRBJ1-6
v_gene: TRBV2

CDR3aa: CASSEAGGGNQPQHF
j_gene: TRBJ1-5
v_gene: TRBV6-1

CDR3aa: CASSPSEHPGLVTTYEFF
j_gene: TRBJ2-1
v_gene: TRBV18

CDR3aa: CASSLLGGAADTQYF
j_gene: TRBJ2-3
v_gene: TRBV7-2

CDR3aa: CASSVAGSFPADTQYF
j_gene: TRBJ2-3
v_gene: TRBV9

CDR3aa: CASSSKRGPRNEQFF
j_gene: TRBJ2-1
v_gene: TRBV27

CDR3aa: CASRATQGLNGYTF
j_gene: TRBJ1-2
v_gene: TRBV2

CDR3aa: CASSQAPTGPYEQYF
j_gene: TRBJ2-7
v_gene: TRBV4-1

CDR3aa: CASSYPQGIRPYEQYF
j_gene: .
v_gene: TRBV7-7

CDR3aa: CASSPQGVEETQYF
j_gene: TRBJ2-5
v_gene: TRBV5-1

CDR3aa: CASSAQGNNQPQHF
j_gene: TRBJ1-5
v_gene: TRBV9

CDR3aa: CASRDRTGSYEQYF
j_gene: TRBJ2-7
v_gene: TRBV19

CDR3aa: CASSFPGGSYNEQFF
j_gene: TRBJ2-1
v_gene: TRBV28

CDR3aa: CASSQTGESTDTQYF
j_gene: TRBJ2-3
v_gene: TRBV6-6

CDR3aa: CASSLAQLTGEAFF
j_gene: TRBJ1-1
v_gene: TRBV5-4

CDR3aa: CSVSGGQQETQYF
j_gene: TRBJ2-5
v_gene: TRBV29-1

CDR3aa: CASSDSSGLAGVGSEQYF
j_gene: TRBJ2-7
v_gene: TRBV6-4

CDR3aa: CASSLVQGRYNEQFF
j_gene: TRBJ2-1
v_gene: TRBV5-5

CDR3aa: CASSVGGGTGGLYEQYF
j_gene: TRBJ2-7
v_gene: TRBV9

CDR3aa: CAISDRTGNYEQYF
j_gene: TRBJ2-7
v_gene: TRBV10-3

CDR3aa: CAISESIAGGYNEQFF
j_gene: TRBJ2-1
v_gene: TRBV10-3

CDR3aa: CASSPSSGRNNEQFF
j_gene: TRBJ2-1
v_gene: TRBV27

CDR3aa: CSVVGTSGPHNEQFF
j_gene: TRBJ2-1
v_gene: TRBV29-1

CDR3aa: CASSLGAEVFNGYTF
j_gene: TRBJ1-2
v_gene: TRBV7-9

CDR3aa: CAISLQGSGELFF
j_gene: TRBJ2-2
v_gene: TRBV10-3

CDR3aa: CACDTVLRETQYF
j_gene: TRBJ2-5
v_gene: TRBV30

CDR3aa: CASSDRLAGEQFF
j_gene: TRBJ2-1
v_gene: TRBV6-4

CDR3aa: CASSLKTGIGEAFF
j_gene: TRBJ1-1
v_gene: TRBV7-9

CDR3aa: CASSLLLPGLAGLEQYF
j_gene: TRBJ2-7
v_gene: TRBV27

CDR3aa: CASSILAGAAGELFF
j_gene: TRBJ2-2
v_gene: TRBV19